Shown below are 27 T cell receptor beta chains from a single sample sequenced in a study of tumor-infiltrating lymphocytes in primary liver carcinoma. Scientists recovered RNA and DNA together from roughly 18-30 mg of unsorted bulk tissue. Researchers generated TCR beta cDNA from approximately 450 ng of total RNA, relying on a constant-region primer. ARM-PCR, slightly modified, supplied the TCR beta libraries through three nested multiplex PCR rounds. Use of TRBV1-TRBV30 forward primers with a C-beta reverse primer characterized the first two PCR rounds, which lasted around 10 cycles each. TCRdb re-called the multiplex PCR reads with MiXCR, one entry per CDR3 protein. The sample holds tens of thousands of distinct CDR3 sequences, around 72% seen once. Sequenced material: liver tumor tissue from sampling region 2. The sample's subset: tumor region T2, inferior pole. These receptors originate from a man aged 35 to 55 with primary liver carcinoma and hepatitis B virus infection.

Sample share makes this clonotype large. J is TRBJ2-5 and V is TRBV11-2; no clear D. The germline V gene encodes CDR1 SGHAT and CDR2 FQNNGV. The CDR3 has 11 amino acids. Trimming pared 3 bases from V and 6 bases from J, leaving 5 bases between. CDR3 in amino acids: CASSFGQTQYF. In DNA, the CDR3 is TGTGCCAGCAGCTTCGGGCAGACCCAGTACTTC.

This clonotype was observed many times. V gene TRBV5-1 combines with J gene TRBJ1-1, with 7 bases aligning to TRBD1. Germline values: CDR1 SGHRS, CDR2 YFSETQ. The CDR3 is 15 residues long. The junction had 7 bases not matched to a gene; V was cut back by 5 bases and J by 0 bases. The CDR3, as DNA: TGCGCCAGCAGTTTGCAGACAGGGATGAACACTGAAGCTTTCTTT. Translation: CASSLQTGMNTEAFF.

On this clonotype: The junction shows a germline mismatch at one end, possibly a read error. The chain couples TRBV12-3 or TRBV12-4 to TRBJ1-5, with 7 bases matching TRBD1. The CDR3 contains 16 residues. Here the CDR3 DNA reads TGTGCCAACAGTTTCACTCTCCTAACAGGGGATCAGCCCCAGCATTTT. Amino acids: CANSFTLLTGDQPQHF.

As for this clonotype: A read error is likely, as this CDR3 ends without the conserved phenylalanine or tryptophan. The chain recombines TRBV4-3 with TRBJ2-5, with 11 bases that match TRBD2. Germline lookup yields CDR1 LGHNA and CDR2 YSLEER. This CDR3 comprises 17 residues. The CDR3 DNA reads as TGCACCAGCAGCCAAGCGGCTAGCGGGAGGACTGGTGAGACCCAGTACATA. Translating gives CTSSQAASGRTGETQYI.

This chain joins TRBV6-5 and TRBJ1-5; D unresolved. The germline gives CDR1 MNHEY, CDR2 SVGAGI. This CDR3 is built from 14 residues. Between the trimmed V and J ends, which lost 5 bases and 14 bases, there was a span of 22 bases. Here the CDR3 reads CASSHRPSVGPKHF. The CDR3 region has the DNA TGTGCCAGCAGTCACCGACCGAGCGTCGGTCCCAAGCATTTT.

Comments on this clonotype: The germline gene is not matched at one end of the junction; a read error may be the cause. This chain connects TRBV4-1 to TRBJ2-7, with unresolved D. The CDR3 extends over 13 amino acids. Germline V CDR1 and CDR2: MGHRA, YSYEKL. In DNA form, the CDR3 reads TGCGCCAGCAGCCATGGTTACGGGTACGTGCAGTACTTC. It is translated as CASSHGYGYVQYF.

With regard to this clonotype: No conserved phenylalanine or tryptophan is present at the end of the CDR3, so a read error is the likely explanation. This chain links TRBV29-1 with TRBJ1-2; D possibly corresponds to TRBD1 (5 bases). The ends were cut back, 8 bases at V and 10 bases at J, with 17 bases in the middle. The CDR3 is 11 residues long. Germline V lookup: CDR1 SQVTM, CDR2 ANQGSEA. CDR3 amino acids: CSFRDLKDYTL. The DNA of the CDR3 is TGCAGCTTCCGGGACCTGAAAGACTACACCCTC.

Comment on this clonotype: A junction end diverges from the germline sequence, so it may reflect a read error. This sequence joins TRBV4-1 and TRBJ2-7; D tentatively fits TRBD1 or TRBD2 (6 bases each). The CDR3 spans 14 residues. The germline V gene has CDR1 MGHRA and CDR2 YSYEKL. The CDR3 loop reads CATSEGDGDYEQYF. As DNA, the CDR3 is TGTGCCACTTCGGAGGGGGACGGAGACTACGAGCAGTACTTC.

This clonotype was seen ten or more times. The chain recombines TRBV28 with TRBJ2-7; D may be TRBD2 (5 bases). This CDR3 comprises 13 residues. Deletions cut 6 bases from V and 2 bases from J, with 11 bases between. In germline, CDR1 is MDHEN, CDR2 SYDVKM. The CDR3 coding sequence is TGTGCCAGCAGACCGGACGGGACCTACGAGCAGTACTTC. This sequence encodes CASRPDGTYEQYF.

This clonotype has just a few counts. V usage is TRBV11-2 and J usage is TRBJ2-5; TRBD1 agrees at 9 bases. The CDR3 loop spans 15 amino acids. V shed 4 bases, J shed 1 base, and the junction held 4 bases outside the gene matches. The germline gives CDR1 SGHAT, CDR2 FQNNGV. The CDR3, as DNA: TGTGCCAGCAGCTCGGGACAGGGATCCCAAGAGACCCAGTACTTC. Its protein is CASSSGQGSQETQYF.

This chain joins TRBV5-6 and TRBJ2-2; no clear D. Germline-derived CDR1 and CDR2 are SGHDT and YYEEEE. The CDR3 has 20 residues. The V end was cut by 2 bases, the J end by 0 bases, with 23 bases between. The CDR3 DNA reads TGTGCCAGCAGCTTTGTAATCAGTGGCAGGAGCCATACGAACACCGGGGAGCTGTTTTTT. Its protein product is CASSFVISGRSHTNTGELFF.

To note about this clonotype: At one end, the junction sequence differs from germline, possibly due to a read error. The gene calls are TRBV30 and TRBJ2-1; possible D gene TRBD2, 7 bases. The germline V gene encodes CDR1 GTSNPN and CDR2 SVGIG (reference sequence). The length of the CDR3 is 15 residues. The CDR3 bases are TGTGCCTGGAAAGGGGTTGAACTAGGGGGGGGTGAGCAGCTCTTC. It specifies CAWKGVELGGGEQLF.

This clonotype was counted a few times. As the CDR3 is not closed by the conserved phenylalanine or tryptophan, this likely results from a read error. The J gene is TRBJ2-6, the V gene TRBV9; no clear D gene. CDR1 SGDLS and CDR2 YYNGEE come from the germline V gene. This CDR3 is 17 amino acids long. Trimming removed 0 bases from V and 0 bases from J, with 10 bases in between. The CDR3 DNA sequence: TGTGCCAGCAGCGTAGCGGACGAATACTCTGGGGCCAACGTCCTGACTATC. Translation: CASSVADEYSGANVLTI.

With respect to this clonotype: The junction and the germline gene differ at one end; a read error may be behind it. The chain is built from TRBV2 and TRBJ2-7, with a tentative D call TRBD1 (6 bases). This CDR3 region has 13 residues. Germline V gene sequence: CDR1 SNHLY, CDR2 FYNNEI. This CDR3 is CASSLYRDNERYF. For the CDR3, the DNA is TGTGCCAGCAGTCTCTACAGGGACAACGAGCGGTACTTC.

Worth noting for this clonotype: One end of the junction does not line up with germline, which may come from a read error. For the CDR3, the DNA is TGTGCCAGTAGCCCCCACGGTAGCGGGATTATCTACTATGAGCAGTTCTTC. Residues: CASSPHGSGIIYYEQFF. The chain is built from TRBV11-2 and TRBJ2-1, with 8 bases lining up with TRBD2. Germline CDR1 and CDR2: SGHAT and FQNNGV. This CDR3 has 17 residues.

This clonotype was seen a single time. Because it lacks the conserved phenylalanine or tryptophan at the end, this CDR3 is likely a read error. The V and J genes are TRBV6-1 and TRBJ2-7; maybe TRBD1 (5 bases). The CDR3 spans 12 residues. Germline CDR1 and CDR2: MNHNS and SASEGT. DNA of the CDR3: TGTGCTAGCAGTAGGGGTGTCTACGAGCAGTACTAC. This gives the protein CASSRGVYEQYY.

The rearrangement links TRBV14 to TRBJ2-3; D might be TRBD2 (5 bases). Trimming removed 3 bases from V and 3 bases from J, with 16 bases in between. Germline V gene data show CDR1 as SGHDN and CDR2 as FVKESK. This CDR3 is 16 amino acids long. The CDR3: CASSHYSGLNTDTQYF. The CDR3 region has the DNA TGTGCCAGCAGCCATTATTCAGGACTCAATACAGATACGCAGTATTTT. Together with reference TRBV14 and TRBJ2-3, the CDR3 gives the full variable domain: EAGVTQFPSHSVIEKGQTVTLRCDPISGHDNLYWYRRVMGKEIKFLLHFVKESKQDESGMPNNRFLAERTGGTYSTLKVQPAELEDSGVYFCASSHYSGLNTDTQYFGPGTRLTVL.

The chain combines TRBV11-2 with TRBJ2-5; D is undetermined. This CDR3 comprises 15 residues. The V gene lost 5 bases and the J gene lost 7 bases, with 20 bases spanning the gap. Germline CDR1 and CDR2: SGHAT and FQNNGV. The CDR3 sequence: CASSPRSTPGVTQYF. The CDR3 DNA reads as TGTGCCAGCAGCCCCCGGTCAACCCCAGGTGTGACCCAGTACTTC.

This chain joins TRBV29-1 and TRBJ1-1; perhaps TRBD1 as D (6 bases). Per germline, CDR1 SQVTM and CDR2 ANQGSEA. The CDR3 runs 14 residues. Here the CDR3 reads CSVVRGGVSTEAFF. The DNA for the CDR3 is TGCAGTGTCGTCAGAGGGGGGGTGAGCACTGAAGCTTTCTTT.

This clonotype occurred a few times. V gene TRBV2 combines with J gene TRBJ2-7, with D possibly TRBD2 on 7 matching bases. The CDR3 has 15 residues. The germline gives CDR1 SNHLY, CDR2 FYNNEI. Trimming left V 5 bases short and J 3 bases short, with 17 bases between. DNA of the CDR3: TGTGCCAGCAGTCCGACCCGGGGGGCCAGCTACGAGCAGTACTTC. It codes for CASSPTRGASYEQYF.

The sample holds many counts of this clonotype. This chain joins TRBV5-1 and TRBJ2-5; D is uncertain. V lost 0 bases, J lost 5 bases, and 11 bases lay in between. Germline-derived CDR1 and CDR2 are SGHRS and YFSETQ. The CDR3 covers 14 residues. CDR3 bases: TGCGCCAGCAGCTTGGACTTCCTGGCGGAGACCCAGTACTTC. It codes for CASSLDFLAETQYF.

In regard to this clonotype: Germline and junction disagree at one end, which may indicate a read error. V is TRBV11-1 and J is TRBJ2-2; tentative D call: TRBD1 (6 bases). Per the germline V gene, CDR1 is SGHAT and CDR2 is FQDESV (reference sequence). This CDR3 comprises 13 residues. The CDR3 reads CASSFWDTGVLFF. As DNA, the CDR3 is TGCGCCAGCAGCTTTTGGGACACCGGGGTACTGTTTTTT.

On this clonotype: The CDR3 end shows no conserved phenylalanine or tryptophan, and so a read error is likely. Because the CDR3's place on the DNA is in doubt, the DNA is left out and the CDR3 is given as listed by TCRdb. The rearrangement uses TRBV12-3 or TRBV12-4 and TRBJ1-5; TRBD1 is the table's D call and was not checked against the DNA. The CDR3 is made up of 15 amino acids, end residues included. CDR3 sequence reads: CASTRGTAINQPHHH.

Comments on this clonotype: Its ends do not fully match the called genes, so a read error is possible. V is TRBV28 and J is TRBJ1-2; no clear D gene. Germline loops: CDR1 MDHEN, CDR2 SYDVKM. The CDR3 runs to 14 residues. CDR3 DNA sequence: TGTGCCAGCAGTTTATACGGAAATTTAAAGGGCTACGCCTTC. The encoded protein is CASSLYGNLKGYAF.

This clonotype was detected ten times or more. J is TRBJ2-2 and V is TRBV7-7, with D unclear. CDR1 and CDR2 from the germline V gene are SSHAT and FNYEAQ (reference sequence). V lost 1 base and J lost 6, with 3 bases in between. CDR3 length: 12 amino acids. CDR3 DNA sequence: TGTGCCAGCAGCTTAGGGTCCGGGGAGCTGTTTTTT. Translation gives CASSLGSGELFF. Full variable domain (missing parts from reference TRBV7-7 and TRBJ2-2): GAGVSQSPRYKVTKRGQDVTLRCDPISSHATLYWYQQALGQGPEFLTYFNYEAQPDKSGLPSDRFSAERPEGSISTLTIQRTEQRDSAMYRCASSLGSGELFFGEGSRLTVL.

This clonotype was counted once. The chain has TRBV5-1 and TRBJ2-1; perhaps TRBD2 as D (5 bases). The CDR3 runs to 15 residues. Trimming took 5 bases from V and 6 from J, leaving 18 bases between them. CDR1 SGHRS and CDR2 YFSETQ come from the germline V gene. The CDR3 sequence: CASSSIARGPNEQFF. CDR3 in DNA: TGCGCCAGCAGTTCTATAGCGAGAGGGCCCAATGAGCAGTTCTTC. Full variable domain (missing parts from reference TRBV5-1 and TRBJ2-1): KAGVTQTPRYLIKTRGQQVTLSCSPISGHRSVSWYQQTPGQGLQFLFEYFSETQRNKGNFPGRFSGRQFSNSRSEMNVSTLELGDSALYLCASSSIARGPNEQFFGPGTRLTVL.

This clonotype was found many times. The chain carries TRBV7-8 and TRBJ2-1; 12 bases line up with TRBD2. Losses at the gene ends were 4 bases for V and 1 base for J; bases not matched to a gene: 2. This CDR3 has 16 residues. Germline V CDR1 and CDR2: SGHVS, FQNEAQ. The CDR3 loop is CASSYLAGGSYNEQFF. CDR3 in DNA: TGTGCCAGCAGCTATCTAGCGGGAGGGTCCTACAATGAGCAGTTCTTC.